This T cell receptor beta chain emerged from a study of shared T cell receptors in the human thymus. The table came from immunoSEQ multiplex PCR; TCRdb's copy has only in-frame clones and leaves some out. Of hundreds of thousands of clones listed, around nine tenths are singletons. The CDR3 spans 14 residues. Trimming pared 4 bases from V and 2 bases from J, leaving 9 bases between. Germline V gene data show CDR1 as MGHRA and CDR2 as YSYEKL. The data were also submitted as part of a second study, on human thymus T cells. That work states: Resected material from corrective heart surgery provided the thymus tissue analysed. Across thymic and blood repertoires, the usage of V and J genes appeared to be biased. Related work showed strongly overlapping thymic repertoires across unrelated individuals.

Sequencing was done on a sample of thymocytes. The J gene is TRBJ2-1, the V gene TRBV4-1, with a tentative D call TRBD2 (6 bases). The clonotype originates from a boy younger than two with a congenital heart defect. CDR3 protein: CASSPSVTYNEQFF. DNA of the CDR3: TGCGCCAGCAGCCCTAGCGTCACCTACAATGAGCAGTTCTTC.